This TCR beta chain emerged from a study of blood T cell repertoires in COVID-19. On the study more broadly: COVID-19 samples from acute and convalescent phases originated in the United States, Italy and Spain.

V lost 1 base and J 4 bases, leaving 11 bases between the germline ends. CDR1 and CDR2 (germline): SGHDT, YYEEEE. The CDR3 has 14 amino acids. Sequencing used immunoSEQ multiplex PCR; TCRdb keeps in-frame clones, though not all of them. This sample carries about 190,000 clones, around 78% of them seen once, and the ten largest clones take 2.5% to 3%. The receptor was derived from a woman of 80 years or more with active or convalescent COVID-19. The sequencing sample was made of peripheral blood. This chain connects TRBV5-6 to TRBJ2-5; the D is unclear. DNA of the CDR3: TGTGCCAGCAGCTTGAGTGGCCGCTCAGAGACCCAGTACTTC. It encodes CASSLSGRSETQYF.